This note documents a single TCR beta chain sequence. The data stem from a study of T cell changes during pregnancy in multiple sclerosis. Germline values: CDR1 SGHRS, CDR2 YFSETQ. CDR3 length equals 16 residues. V trimming: 7 bases; J trimming: 2 bases; junction bases outside the gene matches: 11. TCRdb's copy holds only in-frame clones and misses some; the assay was immunoSEQ multiplex PCR. The data show about 42,000 clones, with 84% seen just once and about 0.64% held by the top ten. This sample comprised CD4+ T cells from peripheral blood mononuclear cells, obtained before pregnancy. This TCR was sampled from a female donor with multiple sclerosis, enrolled in a pregnancy study. The J gene is TRBJ2-1, the V gene TRBV5-1, with 8 bases that match TRBD2. The CDR3 loop reads CASPPDISGAYNEQFF. The CDR3 DNA reads TGCGCCAGCCCCCCCGACATTAGCGGGGCCTACAATGAGCAGTTCTTC.